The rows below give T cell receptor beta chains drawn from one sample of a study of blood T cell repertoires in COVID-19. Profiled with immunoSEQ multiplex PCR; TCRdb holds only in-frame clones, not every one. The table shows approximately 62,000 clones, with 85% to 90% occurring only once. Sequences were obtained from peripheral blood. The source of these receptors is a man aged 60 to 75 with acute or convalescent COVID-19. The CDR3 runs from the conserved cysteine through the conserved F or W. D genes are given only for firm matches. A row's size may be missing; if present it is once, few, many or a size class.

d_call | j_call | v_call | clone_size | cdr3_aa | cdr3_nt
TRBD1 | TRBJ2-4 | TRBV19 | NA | CASSSADRVVKNIQYF | TGTGCCAGTAGCAGTGCCGACAGGGTGGTCAAAAACATTCAGTACTTC
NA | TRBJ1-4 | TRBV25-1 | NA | CASRLKGSPNEKLFF | TGTGCCAGCAGATTAAAGGGGTCCCCTAATGAAAAACTGTTTTTT
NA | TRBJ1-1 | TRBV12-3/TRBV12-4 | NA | CASQNRVATEAFF | TGTGCCAGCCAAAACAGGGTTGCGACTGAAGCTTTCTTT
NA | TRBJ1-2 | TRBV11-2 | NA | CASSLDRGENYGYTF | TGTGCCAGCAGCTTAGACAGGGGAGAGAACTATGGCTACACCTTC
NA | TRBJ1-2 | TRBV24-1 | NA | CATSDPRHGGYGGYTF | TGTGCCACCAGTGACCCGCGACACGGAGGATACGGCGGCTACACCTTC
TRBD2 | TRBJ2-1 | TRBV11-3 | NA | CASSRTSGANNEQFF | TGTGCCAGCAGCCGGACTAGCGGGGCTAACAATGAGCAGTTCTTC
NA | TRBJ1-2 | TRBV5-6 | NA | CASSRTQSHGYTF | TGTGCCAGCAGCCGTACCCAGTCCCATGGCTACACCTTC
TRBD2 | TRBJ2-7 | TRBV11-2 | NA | CASSPRGLAGRGEQYF | TGTGCCAGCAGCCCCCGGGGACTAGCGGGAAGGGGCGAGCAGTACTTC
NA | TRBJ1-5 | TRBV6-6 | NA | CASSYNSNQPQHF | TGTGCCAGCAGTTATAATAGCAATCAGCCCCAGCATTTT
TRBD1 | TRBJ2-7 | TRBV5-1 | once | CASSTSDRAYEQYF | TGCGCCAGCAGCACCTCGGACAGGGCCTACGAGCAGTACTTC
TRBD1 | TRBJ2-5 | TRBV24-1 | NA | CATSDGRQGQETQYF | TGTGCCACCAGTGATGGGAGACAGGGGCAAGAGACCCAGTACTTC
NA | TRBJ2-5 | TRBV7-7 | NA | CASSSDTLELQETQYF | TGTGCTAGCAGCTCGGACACTCTAGAATTACAAGAGACCCAGTACTTC
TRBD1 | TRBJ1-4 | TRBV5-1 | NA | CASSRGTVNEKLFF | TGCGCCAGCAGCCGAGGGACAGTCAATGAAAAACTGTTTTTT
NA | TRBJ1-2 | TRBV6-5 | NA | CASSYRGISYGYTF | TGTGCCAGCAGTTACCGGGGGATAAGCTATGGCTACACCTTC
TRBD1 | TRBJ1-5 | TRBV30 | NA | CAWSVQGAQPQHF | TGTGCCTGGAGTGTTCAGGGGGCTCAGCCCCAGCATTTT
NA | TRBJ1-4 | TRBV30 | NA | CAWSDGKRATNEKLFF | TGTGCCTGGAGTGACGGGAAAAGGGCAACTAATGAAAAACTGTTTTTT
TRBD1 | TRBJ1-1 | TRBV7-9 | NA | CASSSPDRDFMNTEAFF | TGTGCCAGCAGCTCCCCGGACAGGGATTTTATGAACACTGAAGCTTTCTTT
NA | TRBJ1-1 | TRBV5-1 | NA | CASRNWAAGSPAEAFF | TGCGCCAGCAGAAATTGGGCAGCCGGATCCCCCGCTGAAGCTTTCTTT
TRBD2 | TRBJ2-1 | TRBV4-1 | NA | CASRTAGGNYNEQFF | TGCGCCAGCAGGACCGCGGGAGGGAACTACAATGAGCAGTTCTTC
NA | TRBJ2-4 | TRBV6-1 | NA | CASSELDSNIQYF | TGTGCCAGCAGTGAATTGGACTCAAACATTCAGTACTTC
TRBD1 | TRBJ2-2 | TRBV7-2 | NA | CASSLSQGAIGELFF | TGTGCCAGCAGCTTATCACAGGGGGCAATCGGGGAGCTGTTTTTT
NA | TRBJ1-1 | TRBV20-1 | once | CSASVPRGMNTEAFF | TGCAGTGCTAGTGTCCCAAGGGGCATGAACACTGAAGCTTTCTTT
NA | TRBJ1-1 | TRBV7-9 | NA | CASSFTLAGTDTEAFF | TGTGCCAGCAGCTTCACCCTCGCCGGGACTGACACTGAAGCTTTCTTT
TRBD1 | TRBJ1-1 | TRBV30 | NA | CACQTGMNTEAFF | TGTGCCTGCCAGACAGGGATGAACACTGAAGCTTTCTTT
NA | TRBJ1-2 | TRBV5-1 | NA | CASSLGQVYGYTF | TGCGCCAGCAGCTTGGGGCAGGTTTATGGCTACACCTTC
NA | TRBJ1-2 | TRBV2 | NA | CASTGSPRAGYTF | TGTGCCAGCACCGGGTCCCCCAGGGCCGGCTACACCTTC
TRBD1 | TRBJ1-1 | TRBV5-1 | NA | CASSLEGGLTEAFF | TGCGCCAGCAGCTTGGAAGGGGGCTTGACTGAAGCTTTCTTT
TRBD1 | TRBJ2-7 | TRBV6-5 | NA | CASSRQGVLYEQYF | TGTGCCAGCAGTCGACAGGGAGTTCTCTACGAGCAGTACTTC
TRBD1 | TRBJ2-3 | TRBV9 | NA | CASSDQGARADTQYF | TGTGCCAGCAGCGACCAGGGGGCTCGAGCAGATACGCAGTATTTT
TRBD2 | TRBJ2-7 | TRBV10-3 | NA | CAISGGREGEQYF | TGTGCCATCAGTGGGGGCAGGGAGGGCGAGCAGTACTTC
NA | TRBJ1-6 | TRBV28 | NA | CASSLSGTPNSPLHF | TGTGCCAGCAGTTTAAGCGGGACACCGAATTCACCCCTCCACTTT
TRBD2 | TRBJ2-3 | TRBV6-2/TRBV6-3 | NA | CASSYSGGSFGTQYF | TGTGCCAGCAGTTACTCGGGCGGGAGTTTCGGTACGCAGTATTTT
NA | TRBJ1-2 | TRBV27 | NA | CATLPEGGVYGYTF | TGTGCCACCCTCCCGGAGGGTGGGGTCTATGGCTACACCTTC
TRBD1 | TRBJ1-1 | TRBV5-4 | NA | CASSFDRGTEAFF | TGTGCCAGCAGCTTCGACAGGGGTACTGAAGCTTTCTTT
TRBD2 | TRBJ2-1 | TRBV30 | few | CAWSPSGRAGEFF | TGTGCCTGGTCGCCTAGCGGGAGGGCCGGGGAGTTCTTC
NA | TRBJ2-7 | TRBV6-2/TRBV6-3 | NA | CASSPGHSLLYEQYF | TGTGCCAGCAGTCCGGGACATTCACTTCTCTACGAGCAGTACTTC
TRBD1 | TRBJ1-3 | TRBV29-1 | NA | CSVGQGSGNTIYF | TGCAGCGTTGGACAGGGATCTGGAAACACCATATATTTT
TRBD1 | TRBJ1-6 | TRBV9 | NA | CASSVGWTGEGSPLHF | TGTGCCAGCAGCGTAGGTTGGACAGGGGAAGGTTCACCCCTCCACTTT
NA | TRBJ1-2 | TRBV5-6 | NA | CASSIEDGYTF | TGTGCCAGCAGTATTGAGGATGGCTACACCTTC
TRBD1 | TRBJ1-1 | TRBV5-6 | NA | CASSLGTGDTEAFF | TGTGCCAGCAGCCTGGGGACAGGCGACACTGAAGCTTTCTTT
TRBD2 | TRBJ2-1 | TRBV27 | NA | CASSRASGARDEQFF | TGTGCCAGCAGTCGGGCTAGCGGCGCTAGGGATGAGCAGTTCTTC
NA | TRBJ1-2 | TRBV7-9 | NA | CASSPENSAPYGYTF | TGTGCCAGCAGCCCCGAGAATTCAGCGCCCTATGGCTACACCTTC
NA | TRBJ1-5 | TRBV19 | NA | CASSNQGISNQPQHF | TGTGCCAGTAGTAATCAGGGGATCAGCAATCAGCCCCAGCATTTT
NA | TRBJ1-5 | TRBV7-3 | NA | CASSLRHEGAQHF | TGTGCCAGCAGCTTAAGGCACGAAGGAGCCCAGCATTTT
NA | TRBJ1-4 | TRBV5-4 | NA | CASSLDRPTANEKLFF | TGTGCCAGCAGCTTGGATCGCCCTACCGCTAATGAAAAACTGTTTTTT
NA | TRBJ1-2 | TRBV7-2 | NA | CASSPAGGSNYGYTF | TGTGCCAGCAGCCCCGCAGGAGGGAGTAACTATGGCTACACCTTC
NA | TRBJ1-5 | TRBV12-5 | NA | CASGLGQNQPQHF | TGTGCTAGTGGCCTGGGACAAAATCAGCCCCAGCATTTT
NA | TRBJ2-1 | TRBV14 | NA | CASSRRGDEQFF | TGTGCCAGCAGCCGCCGCGGTGATGAGCAGTTCTTC
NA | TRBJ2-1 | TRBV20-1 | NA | CSASSRANEQFF | TGCAGTGCTAGTTCCAGGGCGAATGAGCAGTTCTTC
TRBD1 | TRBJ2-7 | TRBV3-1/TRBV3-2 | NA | CASSKPSTGGYEQYF | TGTGCCAGCAGCAAACCCTCGACAGGGGGCTACGAGCAGTACTTC
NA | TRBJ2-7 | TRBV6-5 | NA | CASSPRDFRLEQYF | TGTGCCAGCAGTCCGAGGGATTTTCGCCTCGAGCAGTACTTC
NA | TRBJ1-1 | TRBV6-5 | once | CASSFNSQAINTEAFF | TGTGCCAGCAGTTTCAACAGCCAGGCTATTAACACTGAAGCTTTCTTT
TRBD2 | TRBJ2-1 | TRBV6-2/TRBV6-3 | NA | CASSRTSGSSYNEQFF | TGTGCCAGCAGCCGGACTAGCGGGAGCTCCTACAATGAGCAGTTCTTC
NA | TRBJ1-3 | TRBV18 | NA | CASSPPEGGMGNTIYF | TGTGCCAGCTCGCCACCGGAAGGGGGTATGGGAAACACCATATATTTT
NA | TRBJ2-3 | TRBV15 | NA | CATQRERVPDTQYF | TGTGCCACTCAGAGGGAGCGGGTGCCAGATACGCAGTATTTT
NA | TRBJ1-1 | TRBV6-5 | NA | CASRGQTPRHEAFF | TGTGCCAGCAGAGGACAAACCCCAAGACATGAAGCTTTCTTT